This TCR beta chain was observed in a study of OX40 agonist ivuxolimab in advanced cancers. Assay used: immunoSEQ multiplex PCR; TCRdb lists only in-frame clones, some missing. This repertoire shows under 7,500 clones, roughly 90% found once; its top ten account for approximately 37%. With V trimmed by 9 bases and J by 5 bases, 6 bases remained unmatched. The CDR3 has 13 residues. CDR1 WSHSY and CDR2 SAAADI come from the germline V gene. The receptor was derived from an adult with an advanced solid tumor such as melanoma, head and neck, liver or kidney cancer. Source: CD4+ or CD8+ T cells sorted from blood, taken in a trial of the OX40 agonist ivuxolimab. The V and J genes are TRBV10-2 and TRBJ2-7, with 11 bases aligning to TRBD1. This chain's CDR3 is CASGTGGSNEQYF. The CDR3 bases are TGCGCCAGTGGGACAGGGGGTAGTAACGAGCAGTACTTC.